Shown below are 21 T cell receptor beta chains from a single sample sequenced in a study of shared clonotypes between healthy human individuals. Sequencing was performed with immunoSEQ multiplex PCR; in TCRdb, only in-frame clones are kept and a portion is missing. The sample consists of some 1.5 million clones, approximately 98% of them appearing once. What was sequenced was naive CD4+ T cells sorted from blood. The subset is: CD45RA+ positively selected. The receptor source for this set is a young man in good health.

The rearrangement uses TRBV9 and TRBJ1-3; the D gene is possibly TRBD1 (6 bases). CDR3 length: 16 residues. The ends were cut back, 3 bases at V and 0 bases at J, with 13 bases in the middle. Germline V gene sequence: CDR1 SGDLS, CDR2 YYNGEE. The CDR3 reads CASSDLGGNSGNTIYF. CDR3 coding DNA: TGTGCCAGCAGCGACCTAGGGGGGAACTCTGGAAACACCATATATTTT.

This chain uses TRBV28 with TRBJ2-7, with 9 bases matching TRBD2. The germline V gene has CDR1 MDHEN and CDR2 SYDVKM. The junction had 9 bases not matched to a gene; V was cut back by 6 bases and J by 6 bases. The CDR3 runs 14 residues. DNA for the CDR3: TGTGCCAGCAGCGCCATAGCGGGAGTAAGCGAGCAGTACTTC. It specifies CASSAIAGVSEQYF.

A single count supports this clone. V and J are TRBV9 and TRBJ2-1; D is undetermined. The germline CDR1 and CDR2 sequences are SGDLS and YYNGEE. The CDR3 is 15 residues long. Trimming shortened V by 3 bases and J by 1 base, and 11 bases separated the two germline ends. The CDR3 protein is CASSASPISYNEQFF. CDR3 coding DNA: TGTGCCAGCAGCGCGAGCCCTATTTCCTACAATGAGCAGTTCTTC. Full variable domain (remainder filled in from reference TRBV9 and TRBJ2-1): DSGVTQTPKHLITATGQRVTLRCSPRSGDLSVYWYQQSLDQGLQFLIQYYNGEERAKGNILERFSAQQFPDLHSELNLSSLELGDSALYFCASSASPISYNEQFFGPGTRLTVL.

The CDR3 is CASTLLGGAGTEAFF. Here the CDR3 DNA reads TGTGCCAGCACCCTTCTCGGGGGGGCAGGCACTGAAGCTTTCTTT. The V gene is TRBV7-9, the J gene TRBJ1-1; perhaps TRBD1 as D (6 bases). The CDR3 extends over 15 amino acids. Germline V gene lookup returns CDR1 SEHNR and CDR2 FQNEAQ (reference sequence). V was pared by 7 bases and J by 4 bases, with 19 bases between.

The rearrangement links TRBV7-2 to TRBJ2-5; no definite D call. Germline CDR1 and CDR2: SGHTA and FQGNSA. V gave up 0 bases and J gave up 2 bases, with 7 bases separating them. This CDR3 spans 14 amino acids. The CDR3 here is CASSLALRQETQYF. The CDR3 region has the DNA TGTGCCAGCAGCTTAGCGCTAAGGCAAGAGACCCAGTACTTC.

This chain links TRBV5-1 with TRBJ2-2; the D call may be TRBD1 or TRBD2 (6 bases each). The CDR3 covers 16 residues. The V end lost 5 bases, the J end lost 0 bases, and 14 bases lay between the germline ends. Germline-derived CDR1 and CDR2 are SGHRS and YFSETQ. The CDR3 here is CASRRERTANTGELFF. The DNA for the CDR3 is TGCGCCAGCAGGCGGGAAAGGACAGCGAACACCGGGGAGCTGTTTTTT.

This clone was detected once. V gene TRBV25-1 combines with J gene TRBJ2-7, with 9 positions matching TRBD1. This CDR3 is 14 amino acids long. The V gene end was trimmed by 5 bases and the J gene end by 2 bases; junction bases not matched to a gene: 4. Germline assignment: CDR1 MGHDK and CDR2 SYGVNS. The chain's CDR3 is CASSLRTGAYEQYF. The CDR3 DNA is TGTGCCAGCAGTCTACGGACAGGGGCCTACGAGCAGTACTTC.

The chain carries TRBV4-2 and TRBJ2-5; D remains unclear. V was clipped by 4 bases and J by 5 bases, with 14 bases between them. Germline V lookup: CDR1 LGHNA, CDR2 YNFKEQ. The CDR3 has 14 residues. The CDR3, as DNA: TGTGCCAGCAGCCCCCCGAGCCCCTCGGAGACCCAGTACTTC. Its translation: CASSPPSPSETQYF.

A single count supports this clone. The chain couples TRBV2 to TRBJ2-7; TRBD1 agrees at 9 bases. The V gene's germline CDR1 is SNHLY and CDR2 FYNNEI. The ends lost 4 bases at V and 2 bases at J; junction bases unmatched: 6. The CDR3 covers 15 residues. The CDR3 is CASSGGTGHPYEQYF. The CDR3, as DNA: TGTGCCAGCAGTGGTGGGACAGGGCATCCCTACGAGCAGTACTTC.

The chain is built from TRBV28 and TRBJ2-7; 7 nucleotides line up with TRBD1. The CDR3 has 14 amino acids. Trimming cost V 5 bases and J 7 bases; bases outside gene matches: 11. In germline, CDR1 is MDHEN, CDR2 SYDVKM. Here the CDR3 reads CASSTTGILWEQYF. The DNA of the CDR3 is TGTGCCAGCAGTACGACAGGGATATTGTGGGAGCAGTACTTC.

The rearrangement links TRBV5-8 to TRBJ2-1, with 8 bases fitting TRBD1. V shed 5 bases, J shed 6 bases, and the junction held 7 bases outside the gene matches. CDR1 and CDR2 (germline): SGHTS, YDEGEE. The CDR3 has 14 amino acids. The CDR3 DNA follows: TGTGCCAGCAGTTTAGGACAGGGTTCCAATGAGCAGTTCTTC. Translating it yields CASSLGQGSNEQFF.

CDR3 DNA: TGTGCCTGGAGTGGGGACAGGGGGTCCTACAATGAGCAGTTCTTC. Protein: CAWSGDRGSYNEQFF. This rearrangement joins TRBV30 to TRBJ2-1; TRBD1 matches 11 bases. The CDR3 has 15 amino acids. V lost 1 base to trimming and J lost 1 base; unmatched junction nucleotides: 0. CDR1 and CDR2 (germline): GTSNPN, SVGIG (reference sequence).

The CDR3 loop is CASSGNSNQPQHF. CDR3 nucleotide sequence: TGTGCCAGCAGTGGCAATAGCAATCAGCCCCAGCATTTT. V usage is TRBV27 and J usage is TRBJ1-5; D unresolved. V was cut by 5 bases and J by 0 bases, with 5 bases left in between. The length of the CDR3 is 13 residues. Germline V CDR1 and CDR2: MNHEY, SMNVEV (reference sequence).

CDR3 DNA: TGCGCCAGCAGCTTAGCAACACCGATCCCTTTAAACACAGATACGCAGTATTTT. Translated, it gives CASSLATPIPLNTDTQYF. The chain links TRBV5-1 to TRBJ2-3, with no clear D. The ends were cut back, 2 bases at V and 2 bases at J, with 21 bases in the middle. Germline loops: CDR1 SGHRS, CDR2 YFSETQ. The CDR3 totals 18 residues.

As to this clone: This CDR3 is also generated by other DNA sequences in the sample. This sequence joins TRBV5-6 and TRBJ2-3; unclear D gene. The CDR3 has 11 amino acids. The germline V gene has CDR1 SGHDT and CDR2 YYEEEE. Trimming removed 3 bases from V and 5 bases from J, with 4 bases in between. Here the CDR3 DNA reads TGTGCCAGCAGCTCGGGAGATACGCAGTATTTT. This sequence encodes CASSSGDTQYF.

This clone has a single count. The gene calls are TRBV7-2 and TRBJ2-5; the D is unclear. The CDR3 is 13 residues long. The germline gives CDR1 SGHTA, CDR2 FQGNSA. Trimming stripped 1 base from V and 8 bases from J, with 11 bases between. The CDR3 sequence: CASSLVLRTTQYF. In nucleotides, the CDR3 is TGTGCCAGCAGCTTAGTACTAAGGACCACCCAGTACTTC. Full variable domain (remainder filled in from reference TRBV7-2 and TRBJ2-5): GAGVSQSPSNKVTEKGKDVELRCDPISGHTALYWYRQSLGQGLEFLIYFQGNSAPDKSGLPSDRFSAERTGGSVSTLTIQRTQQEDSAVYLCASSLVLRTTQYFGPGTRLLVL.

The CDR3 bases are TGTGCCTGGAGGGAACAGGGCTGGGGCAATCAGCCCCAGCATTTT. Its protein product is CAWREQGWGNQPQHF. The V gene is TRBV30, the J gene TRBJ1-5; TRBD1 might be the D (6 bases). V shed 3 bases and J shed 2 bases, with 14 bases lying between them. The germline gives CDR1 GTSNPN, CDR2 SVGIG (reference sequence). The CDR3 is 15 amino acids. Based on the CDR3 plus reference TRBV30 and TRBJ1-5, the full variable domain is SQTIHQWPATLVQPVGSPLSLECTVEGTSNPNLYWYRQAAGRGLQLLFYSVGIGQISSEVPQNLSASRPQDRQFILSSKKLLLSDSGFYLCAWREQGWGNQPQHFGDGTRLSIL.

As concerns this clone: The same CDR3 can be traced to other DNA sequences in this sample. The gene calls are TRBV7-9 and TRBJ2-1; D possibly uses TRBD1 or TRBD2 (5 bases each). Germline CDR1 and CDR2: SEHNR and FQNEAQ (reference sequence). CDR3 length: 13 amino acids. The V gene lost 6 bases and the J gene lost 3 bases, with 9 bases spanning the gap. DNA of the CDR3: TGTGCCAGCAGTCCAGGGAGCTACAATGAGCAGTTCTTC. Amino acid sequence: CASSPGSYNEQFF. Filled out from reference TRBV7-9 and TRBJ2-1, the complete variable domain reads DTGVSQNPRHKITKRGQNVTFRCDPISEHNRLYWYRQTLGQGPEFLTYFQNEAQLEKSRLLSDRFSAERPKGSFSTLEIQRTEQGDSAMYLCASSPGSYNEQFFGPGTRLTVL.

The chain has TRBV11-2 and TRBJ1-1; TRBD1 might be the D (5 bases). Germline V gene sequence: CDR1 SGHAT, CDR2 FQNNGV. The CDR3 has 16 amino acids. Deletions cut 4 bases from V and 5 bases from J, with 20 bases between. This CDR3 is CASSSLSGLGRTEAFF. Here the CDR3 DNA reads TGTGCCAGCAGCTCTTTGTCGGGTCTGGGGCGGACTGAAGCTTTCTTT. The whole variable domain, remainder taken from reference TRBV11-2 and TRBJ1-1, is EAGVAQSPRYKIIEKRQSVAFWCNPISGHATLYWYQQILGQGPKLLIQFQNNGVVDDSQLPKDRFSAERLKGVDSTLKIQPAKLEDSAVYLCASSSLSGLGRTEAFFGQGTRLTVV.

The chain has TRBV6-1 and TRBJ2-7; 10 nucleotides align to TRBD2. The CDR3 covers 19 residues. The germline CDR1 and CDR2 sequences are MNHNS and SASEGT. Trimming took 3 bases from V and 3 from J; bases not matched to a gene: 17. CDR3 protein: CASSETGQILIAGGYEQYF. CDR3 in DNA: TGTGCCAGCAGTGAGACAGGGCAAATACTTATAGCGGGGGGCTACGAGCAGTACTTC.

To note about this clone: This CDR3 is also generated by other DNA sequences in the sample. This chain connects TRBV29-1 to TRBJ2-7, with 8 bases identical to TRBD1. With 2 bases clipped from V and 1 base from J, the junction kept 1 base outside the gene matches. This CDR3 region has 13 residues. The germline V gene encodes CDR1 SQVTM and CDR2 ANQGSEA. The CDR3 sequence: CSVERTGSYEQYF. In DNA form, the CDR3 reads TGCAGCGTTGAACGGACAGGGTCCTACGAGCAGTACTTC.